Below are 25 T cell receptor beta chains sequenced from a single sample in a study of blood T cell repertoires in COVID-19. The table came from immunoSEQ multiplex PCR; TCRdb's copy has only in-frame clones and leaves some out. The sample has under 250,000 clones, 70% to 90% seen once. The source material was peripheral blood. The receptors come from a middle-aged man with COVID-19, enrolled during active disease.

In DNA form, the CDR3 reads TGTGCCAGCAGCCGGGACAGGGAACTTAGCCAAGAGACCCAGTACTTC. Translated: CASSRDRELSQETQYF. The J gene is TRBJ2-5, the V gene TRBV21-1; the table's D call TRBD1 went unverified against the DNA. TRBV21-1 is recorded as a pseudogene. There are 16 residues in the CDR3.

This sequence joins TRBV2 and TRBJ1-6; 7 nucleotides line up with TRBD1. The V and J ends lost 4 bases and 6 bases, in that order; junction bases with no gene match: 6. Per the germline V gene, CDR1 is SNHLY and CDR2 is FYNNEI. The CDR3 covers 15 residues. The CDR3 spells CASSGTGQRNSPLHF. In DNA form, the CDR3 reads TGTGCCAGCAGTGGGACAGGCCAGCGTAATTCACCCCTCCACTTT.

V gene TRBV9 combines with J gene TRBJ2-4; D unclear. The length of the CDR3 is 17 residues. Trimming shortened V by 3 bases and J by 3 bases, and 19 bases separated the two germline ends. Germline V lookup: CDR1 SGDLS, CDR2 YYNGEE. CDR3 in amino acids: CASSGLPSPLGKNIQYF. CDR3 nucleotide sequence: TGTGCCAGCAGCGGATTACCTAGTCCCCTCGGCAAAAACATTCAGTACTTC.

This chain connects TRBV9 to TRBJ2-7; 10 nucleotides match TRBD2. V lost 0 bases, J lost 4 bases, and 4 bases stayed unmatched. This CDR3 has 15 amino acids. Germline CDR1 and CDR2: SGDLS and YYNGEE. The CDR3 loop reads CASSVEAGGPYEQYF. For the CDR3, the DNA is TGTGCCAGCAGCGTAGAAGCGGGGGGGCCTTACGAGCAGTACTTC.

This chain connects TRBV6-6 to TRBJ2-5; TRBD2 is a possible D gene (6 bases). Trimming stripped 4 bases from V and 2 bases from J, with 11 bases between. This CDR3 region has 14 residues. Looked up from germline, CDR1 is MNHNY and CDR2 is SVGAGI (reference sequence). The CDR3 DNA reads as TGTGCCAGCAGTTCAGGGACTCAACAAGAGACCCAGTACTTC. It codes for CASSSGTQQETQYF.

The CDR3 sequence is CATSGLAGGYGNEQFF. CDR3 bases: TGTGCCACCAGCGGACTAGCGGGGGGGTACGGGAATGAGCAGTTCTTC. This chain joins TRBV24-1 and TRBJ2-1, with TRBD2 matching 15 bases. The CDR3 runs to 16 residues. The germline V gene has CDR1 KGHDR and CDR2 SFDVKD. With 7 bases clipped from V and 7 bases from J, the junction kept 7 bases outside the gene matches.

Worth noting for this clone: Other DNA variants within this sample encode the same CDR3. This chain links TRBV11-2 with TRBJ2-3; 8 bases line up with TRBD1. Trimming cost V 5 bases and J 3 bases; bases outside gene matches: 4. This CDR3 region has 14 residues. CDR1 is SGHAT, CDR2 FQNNGV, per germline. The chain's CDR3 is CASSPTGGTDTQYF. The CDR3 DNA sequence: TGTGCCAGCAGCCCTACAGGGGGGACAGATACGCAGTATTTT.

The chain employs TRBV5-1 and TRBJ1-1; 8 positions match TRBD1. The V gene end was trimmed by 0 bases and the J gene end by 10 bases; junction bases not matched to a gene: 11. The CDR3 extends over 15 amino acids. Germline V gene lookup returns CDR1 SGHRS and CDR2 YFSETQ. The CDR3 region is CASSLGGTGEVLAFF. CDR3 DNA sequence: TGCGCCAGCAGCTTGGGAGGGACAGGAGAGGTTCTAGCTTTCTTT. The full variable domain, its missing parts supplied by reference TRBV5-1 and TRBJ1-1, is KAGVTQTPRYLIKTRGQQVTLSCSPISGHRSVSWYQQTPGQGLQFLFEYFSETQRNKGNFPGRFSGRQFSNSRSEMNVSTLELGDSALYLCASSLGGTGEVLAFFGQGTRLTVV.

The rearrangement uses TRBV2 and TRBJ1-2, with 8 bases fitting TRBD1. V was pared by 7 bases and J by 2 bases, with 3 bases of the junction left unmatched. Germline V lookup: CDR1 SNHLY, CDR2 FYNNEI. CDR3 length: 13 amino acids. CDR3 region: CASNDRGNYGYTF. The CDR3 DNA reads as TGTGCCAGCAACGACAGGGGAAACTATGGCTACACCTTC. The complete variable domain, with remaining parts taken from reference TRBV2 and TRBJ1-2, reads EPEVTQTPSHQVTQMGQEVILRCVPISNHLYFYWYRQILGQKVEFLVSFYNNEISEKSEIFDDQFSVERPDGSNFTLKIRSTKLEDSAMYFCASNDRGNYGYTFGSGTRLTVV.

The chain uses TRBV4-2 and TRBJ2-5, with 8 bases aligning to TRBD2. Germline V gives CDR1 LGHNA, CDR2 YNFKEQ. V lost 4 bases to trimming and J lost 2 bases; unmatched junction nucleotides: 9. This CDR3 is 16 amino acids long. CDR3 in amino acids: CASSLGGGRRQETQYF. CDR3 bases: TGTGCCAGCAGCCTCGGGGGGGGGCGGAGGCAAGAGACCCAGTACTTC.

The chain carries TRBV4-2 and TRBJ1-6, with D maybe TRBD1 (6 bases). Deletions cut 0 bases from V and 7 bases from J, with 16 bases between. Germline lookup yields CDR1 LGHNA and CDR2 YNFKEQ. The CDR3 length is 17 residues. The CDR3 DNA reads TGTGCCAGCAGCCAAGATACAGGGCAACAAGGGAATTCACCCCTCCACTTT. Encoded protein: CASSQDTGQQGNSPLHF.

The rearrangement joins TRBV29-1 to TRBJ2-2; 12 nucleotides agree with TRBD1. The junction had 3 bases not matched to a gene; V was cut back by 4 bases and J by 6 bases. The CDR3 length is 14 residues. CDR1 and CDR2 (germline): SQVTM, ANQGSEA. CDR3 region: CSVGGQGAPGELFF. CDR3 nucleotide sequence: TGCAGCGTTGGGGGACAGGGGGCACCCGGGGAGCTGTTTTTT.

The chain joins TRBV19 to TRBJ1-2, with a possible D match to TRBD1 (6 bases). Trimming removed 2 bases from V and 6 bases from J, with 10 bases in between. Germline V gene lookup returns CDR1 LNHDA and CDR2 SQIVND (reference sequence). The CDR3 loop spans 13 amino acids. In DNA, the CDR3 is TGTGCCAGTAGTATAACAGGGCTGGATGGCTACACCTTC. Translation gives CASSITGLDGYTF.

This chain links TRBV2 with TRBJ2-7; 8 nucleotides line up with TRBD2. Trimming removed 5 bases from V and 3 bases from J; junction bases left unmatched: 6. Germline CDR1 is SNHLY and CDR2 is FYNNEI. CDR3 length equals 14 residues. In DNA form, the CDR3 reads TGTGCCAGCAGTAGAGCGGGGGCCCTCTACGAGCAGTACTTC. It codes for CASSRAGALYEQYF.

The V call is TRBV6-5, the J call TRBJ1-1; a weak D match, TRBD1 (5 bases). Germline V gene sequence: CDR1 MNHEY, CDR2 SVGAGI. V lost 6 bases and J lost 4, with 12 bases in between. This CDR3 is 13 amino acids long. CDR3 bases: TGTGCCAGCAGCGTAGGGGAGGGCACTGAAGCTTTCTTT. Its protein product is CASSVGEGTEAFF.

This chain connects TRBV4-3 to TRBJ1-1; the match to TRBD1 covers 8 bases. There are 15 residues in the CDR3. Germline loops: CDR1 LGHNA, CDR2 YSLEER. V shed 4 bases and J 5 bases; nucleotides not matched to a gene: 9. In DNA form, the CDR3 reads TGCGCCAGCAGCCGTGCAGTTACAGGGGGGACTGAAGCTTTCTTT. Amino acids: CASSRAVTGGTEAFF.

V usage is TRBV6-5 and J usage is TRBJ2-7; TRBD1 agrees at 9 bases. This CDR3 has 14 residues. CDR1 is MNHEY, CDR2 SVGAGI, per germline. The V segment lost 6 bases and the J segment 5 bases; nucleotides outside the gene matches: 8. CDR3 residues: CASRSRDRVHEQYF. Here the CDR3 DNA reads TGTGCCAGCAGGAGCAGGGACAGGGTACACGAGCAGTACTTC.

The rearrangement uses TRBV7-2 and TRBJ2-7; perhaps TRBD1 as D (6 bases). CDR1 SGHTA and CDR2 FQGNSA come from the germline V gene. The CDR3 runs 12 residues. V was cut by 6 bases and J by 6 bases, with 12 bases left in between. The CDR3 loop is CASRATGSEQYF. As DNA, the CDR3 is TGTGCCAGCAGAGCAACAGGGTCCGAGCAGTACTTC.

There are a few counts of this clone. The CDR3: CASRSGGSTDTQYF. As DNA, the CDR3 is TGCGCCAGCCGGTCGGGGGGAAGCACAGATACGCAGTATTTT. V and J are TRBV5-1 and TRBJ2-3; TRBD2 matches 7 bases. Losses at the gene ends were 7 bases for V and 0 bases for J; bases not matched to a gene: 5. The CDR3 contains 14 residues. Germline V lookup: CDR1 SGHRS, CDR2 YFSETQ.

V and J are TRBV19 and TRBJ1-4; 9 bases fit TRBD1. This CDR3 region has 17 residues. Unmatched junction bases numbered 10, after V lost 3 bases and J lost 5 bases. Germline CDR1 reads LNHDA; CDR2 reads SQIVND (reference sequence). The CDR3 sequence: CASSISGQGARNEKLFF. In nucleotides, the CDR3 is TGTGCCAGTAGTATTTCGGGACAGGGCGCAAGAAATGAAAAACTGTTTTTT. Looking up the rest from reference TRBV19 and TRBJ1-4 gives the full variable domain: DGGITQSPKYLFRKEGQNVTLSCEQNLNHDAMYWYRQDPGQGLRLIYYSQIVNDFQKGDIAEGYSVSREKKESFPLTVTSAQKNPTAFYLCASSISGQGARNEKLFFGSGTQLSVL.

The CDR3 nucleotides are TGTGCCTCCCGGGAGGGAGCGGCCGGGGAGCTGTTTTTT. Translated, it gives CASREGAAGELFF. The chain joins TRBV10-3 to TRBJ2-2; 8 bases match TRBD2. Germline trimming cut 11 bases from V and 6 bases from J; bases unmatched to any gene: 8. The CDR3 consists of 13 residues. CDR1 ENHRY and CDR2 SYGVKD come from the germline V gene.

The rearrangement links TRBV6-5 to TRBJ2-1; tentative D call: TRBD2 (7 bases). CDR1 and CDR2 from the germline V gene are MNHEY and SVGAGI. V shed 2 bases and J shed 7 bases, with 12 bases lying between them. The length of the CDR3 is 14 residues. CDR3 nucleotide sequence: TGTGCCAGCAGTTACCGGGGGGCGTCGAATGAGCAGTTCTTC. This codes for CASSYRGASNEQFF.

The chain couples TRBV18 to TRBJ2-1; 8 nucleotides align to TRBD1. CDR1 and CDR2 from the germline V gene are KGHSH and LQKENI. Trimming at V came to 5 bases and at J to 5 bases, leaving 8 bases not matched to a gene. The CDR3 has 15 residues. The CDR3 DNA reads TGTGCCAGCTCAAGGACAGGGAACAATCACAATGAGCAGTTCTTC. It translates to CASSRTGNNHNEQFF.

J is TRBJ1-4 and V is TRBV6-5; D ambiguous. V gave up 2 bases and J gave up 8 bases, with 12 bases separating them. Germline values: CDR1 MNHEY, CDR2 SVGAGI. The CDR3 loop spans 14 amino acids. In nucleotides, the CDR3 is TGTGCCAGCAGTTACAAGGCATCCGGGGAAAAACTGTTTTTT. Amino acids: CASSYKASGEKLFF.

The genes are TRBV19 and TRBJ1-1; tentative D call: TRBD1 (6 bases). CDR1 is LNHDA and CDR2 is SQIVND in the germline V gene (reference sequence). The CDR3 has 14 amino acids. V lost 6 bases and J 5 bases, leaving 16 bases between the germline ends. The CDR3 region is CASRAAGVVTEAFF. The CDR3 coding sequence is TGTGCCAGTAGAGCGGCAGGGGTGGTGACTGAAGCTTTCTTT.